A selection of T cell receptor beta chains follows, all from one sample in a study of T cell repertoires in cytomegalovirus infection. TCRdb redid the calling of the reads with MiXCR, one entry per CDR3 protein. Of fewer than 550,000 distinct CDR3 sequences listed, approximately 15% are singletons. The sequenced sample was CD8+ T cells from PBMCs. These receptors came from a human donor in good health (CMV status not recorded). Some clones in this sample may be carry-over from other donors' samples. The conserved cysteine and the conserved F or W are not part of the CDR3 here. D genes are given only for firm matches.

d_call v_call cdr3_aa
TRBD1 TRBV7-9 ASSSRQGPNSNYGYT
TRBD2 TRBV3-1 ASSFGWREGQETQY
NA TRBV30 AWSLGYEQY
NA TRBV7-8 VSSKRGNEQF
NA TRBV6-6 ASSGYQETQY
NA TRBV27 ASSLAGMQTQY
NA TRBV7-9 ASSVLQVGGEETQY
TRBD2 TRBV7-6 ASSLDGRSSYNEQF
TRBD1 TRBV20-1 SARGPRDGTVRNEQF
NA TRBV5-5 ASSLTGAAF
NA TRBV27 ASSLQGNLNQPQH
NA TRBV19 ASSNLIGRSSYNSPLH
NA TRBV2 ASRRDTLNTEAF
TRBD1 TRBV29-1 SALSGDRDYGYT
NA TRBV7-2 ASSLANQGDTQY
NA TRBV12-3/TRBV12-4 ASSLAPSTHNTYEQY